The 18 T cell receptor beta chains presented below share a single source sample, sequenced in a study of cytotoxic CD8 clonotypes in ibrutinib-treated CLL. Only in-frame clones appear in the TCRdb table, and some are missing; sequencing was by immunoSEQ multiplex PCR. The sample includes 200,000 or so clones, around 70% of them seen just once. Sample: PBMCs, taken after 12 months of ibrutinib treatment. These receptors all come from a human donor with chronic lymphocytic leukemia.

The chain combines TRBV5-1 with TRBJ1-1; TRBD1 is a possible D gene (5 bases). CDR1 is SGHRS and CDR2 is YFSETQ in the germline V gene. The CDR3 is made up of 14 amino acids. The V gene lost 2 bases and the J gene lost 3 bases, with 11 bases spanning the gap. CDR3 DNA: TGCGCCAGCAGCTTTCAGGGAATGGACACTGAAGCTTTCTTT. It translates to CASSFQGMDTEAFF.

The chain's CDR3 is CASSLVGLEQYF. For the CDR3, the DNA is TGTGCCAGCAGCTTAGTGGGCCTCGAGCAGTACTTC. The rearrangement joins TRBV7-2 to TRBJ2-7; D uncertain. Germline V gene data show CDR1 as SGHTA and CDR2 as FQGNSA. The CDR3 is made up of 12 amino acids. Deletions cut 1 base from V and 6 bases from J, with 7 bases between.

The chain's CDR3 is CASSLGGVYNEQFF. For the CDR3, the DNA is TGTGCCAGCAGCTTAGGGGGGGTCTACAATGAGCAGTTCTTC. This chain uses TRBV11-2 with TRBJ2-1; TRBD2 is a possible D gene (6 bases). CDR3 length: 14 amino acids. V was shortened by 1 base and J by 3 bases, with 7 bases between the two germline ends. Germline-derived CDR1 and CDR2 are SGHAT and FQNNGV.

The chain uses TRBV2 and TRBJ1-2; D gene ambiguous. Germline V gene sequence: CDR1 SNHLY, CDR2 FYNNEI. The CDR3 is made up of 13 amino acids. Between the trimmed V and J ends, which lost 3 bases and 4 bases, there was a span of 9 bases. The CDR3 sequence: CASSDGRFYGYTF. The CDR3 DNA reads TGTGCCAGCAGTGACGGCAGATTCTATGGCTACACCTTC.

The genes are TRBV30 and TRBJ1-4; no definite D call. This CDR3 spans 14 amino acids. The V end lost 1 base, the J end lost 0 bases, and 6 bases lay between the germline ends. Germline CDR1 and CDR2: GTSNPN and SVGIG (reference sequence). DNA of the CDR3: TGTGCCTGGAGTGCGACGGCAACTAATGAAAAACTGTTTTTT. Translating gives CAWSATATNEKLFF.

This clone was counted only a few times. The V gene is TRBV9, the J gene TRBJ2-3, with D perhaps matching TRBD1 (6 bases). V gave up 7 bases and J gave up 6 bases, with 15 bases separating them. Per the germline V gene, CDR1 is SGDLS and CDR2 is YYNGEE. This CDR3 comprises 13 residues. The CDR3 nucleotides read TGTGCCAGCGCCCGGGACACAGGGGATACGCAGTATTTT. As protein: CASARDTGDTQYF.

J is TRBJ2-3 and V is TRBV7-2; maybe TRBD1 (5 bases). CDR1 SGHTA and CDR2 FQGNSA come from the germline V gene. V lost 4 bases and J lost 6, with 11 bases in between. There are 13 residues in the CDR3. CDR3 amino acids: CASSSLQADTQYF. CDR3 sequence (DNA): TGTGCCAGCAGCTCTCTACAGGCTGATACGCAGTATTTT.

This clone was found many times. The chain carries TRBV9 and TRBJ2-1; tentative D call: TRBD2 (5 bases). The CDR3 has 16 residues. V dropped 4 bases and J dropped 2 bases, with 16 bases sitting between them. In germline, CDR1 is SGDLS, CDR2 YYNGEE. The CDR3 DNA reads as TGTGCCAGCAGCCCCGGGGTAGAGCTGGCCTACAATGAGCAGTTCTTC. Its translation: CASSPGVELAYNEQFF.

The chain joins TRBV19 to TRBJ2-1, with 13 bases matching TRBD2. The CDR3 length is 17 residues. V gave up 5 bases and J gave up 8 bases; unmatched junction bases: 12. Germline CDR1 reads LNHDA; CDR2 reads SQIVND (reference sequence). CDR3 region: CASSGTSGTQVGDEQFF. CDR3 coding DNA: TGTGCCAGTAGTGGGACTAGCGGGACCCAGGTGGGCGATGAGCAGTTCTTC. Variable domain in full (rest from reference TRBV19 and TRBJ2-1): DGGITQSPKYLFRKEGQNVTLSCEQNLNHDAMYWYRQDPGQGLRLIYYSQIVNDFQKGDIAEGYSVSREKKESFPLTVTSAQKNPTAFYLCASSGTSGTQVGDEQFFGPGTRLTVL.

Details on this clone: The sample contains more than one DNA sequence encoding this CDR3. The chain has TRBV19 and TRBJ1-5; D remains ambiguous. Trimming took off 3 bases at V and 4 bases at J, with 4 bases between the two ends. CDR1 and CDR2 from the germline V gene are LNHDA and SQIVND (reference sequence). The CDR3 runs to 12 residues. CDR3 sequence (DNA): TGTGCCAGTAGTATGGGGAATCAGCCCCAGCATTTT. This codes for CASSMGNQPQHF.

This clone was picked up a small number of times. V gene TRBV27 combines with J gene TRBJ2-7; 8 nucleotides agree with TRBD1. The CDR3 loop spans 14 amino acids. Trimming removed 3 bases from V and 2 bases from J; junction bases left unmatched: 3. Germline-derived CDR1 and CDR2 are MNHEY and SMNVEV (reference sequence). The CDR3 nucleotides read TGTGCCAGCAGTTTGGCAGGGGGCCCCTACGAGCAGTACTTC. Encoded protein: CASSLAGGPYEQYF.

The J gene is TRBJ2-7, the V gene TRBV25-1; 8 bases map to TRBD2. Germline V gene data show CDR1 as MGHDK and CDR2 as SYGVNS. The junction had 8 bases not matched to a gene; V was cut back by 4 bases and J by 6 bases. This CDR3 has 14 amino acids. The CDR3 region has the DNA TGTGCCAGCAGTGTGGGACTAGGAGGATCCGAGCAGTACTTC. Amino acid sequence: CASSVGLGGSEQYF.

The chain couples TRBV5-1 to TRBJ2-5, with D unresolved. Germline CDR1 SGHRS, CDR2 YFSETQ. The CDR3 sequence is 14 residues long. V lost 0 bases and J lost 4, with 10 bases in between. The DNA of the CDR3 is TGCGCCAGCAGCTTGGACCCGGTGGGAGAGACCCAGTACTTC. Amino acid sequence: CASSLDPVGETQYF.

This clone was counted between two and nine times. The chain couples TRBV2 to TRBJ1-5; D possibly corresponds to TRBD1 (6 bases). Germline lookup yields CDR1 SNHLY and CDR2 FYNNEI. With 10 bases removed from V and 5 bases from J, the gap between germline ends came to 15 bases. The CDR3 has 13 amino acids. This chain's CDR3 is CATTEGVHQPQHF. In DNA form, the CDR3 reads TGTGCCACCACGGAGGGGGTCCATCAGCCCCAGCATTTT. Variable domain in full (rest from reference TRBV2 and TRBJ1-5): EPEVTQTPSHQVTQMGQEVILRCVPISNHLYFYWYRQILGQKVEFLVSFYNNEISEKSEIFDDQFSVERPDGSNFTLKIRSTKLEDSAMYFCATTEGVHQPQHFGDGTRLSIL.

The rearrangement joins TRBV7-2 to TRBJ2-1; TRBD2 is a possible D gene (6 bases). Germline loops: CDR1 SGHTA, CDR2 FQGNSA. The CDR3 is 16 amino acids. V lost 0 bases, J lost 2 bases, and 11 bases lay in between. CDR3 amino acids: CASSLAVGGTYNEQFF. As DNA, the CDR3 is TGTGCCAGCAGCTTAGCAGTCGGCGGGACCTACAATGAGCAGTTCTTC.

This rearrangement joins TRBV6-1 to TRBJ1-5; maybe TRBD1 (6 bases). The CDR3 runs 18 residues. Germline-derived CDR1 and CDR2 are MNHNS and SASEGT. V dropped 3 bases and J dropped 3 bases, with 21 bases sitting between them. The CDR3 loop is CASSESQPGVFYNQPQHF. CDR3 in DNA: TGTGCCAGCAGTGAGTCGCAACCAGGGGTTTTTTACAATCAGCCCCAGCATTTT.

The V gene is TRBV15, the J gene TRBJ2-5; D perhaps matches TRBD2 (6 bases). Germline V CDR1 and CDR2: LNHNV, YYDKDF (reference sequence). The CDR3 has 12 residues. The ends were cut back, 6 bases at V and 5 bases at J, with 10 bases in the middle. CDR3 protein: CATSIGRETQYF. For the CDR3, the DNA is TGTGCCACCAGTATAGGGAGGGAGACCCAGTACTTC.

This clone was picked up one time. J is TRBJ2-7 and V is TRBV10-3; D is perhaps TRBD1 (6 bases). V lost 2 bases and J 2 bases, leaving 13 bases between the germline ends. Germline V gene lookup returns CDR1 ENHRY and CDR2 SYGVKD. CDR3 length equals 15 residues. CDR3 DNA: TGTGCCATCAGTGAGAGTCAAGCAGGGGCCTACGAGCAGTACTTC. Translating it yields CAISESQAGAYEQYF.